This T cell receptor beta chain was identified during a study of blood T cell repertoires in COVID-19 (dated by TCRdb to the early 2020s). Broadly, across the study: Samples from collaborators originated in the United States, Italy and Spain and spanned both the acute and convalescent phases of COVID-19. The material from the prospective study consisted of cDNA or gDNA derived from T cells, B-cell-depleted T cells, or PBMCs. Deeply sampled blood TCRbeta repertoires from subjects exposed to, actively infected with, or recovered from COVID-19 were included in the dataset. The repertoires were released in a freely available public database meant as a resource for research on the immune response to SARS-CoV-2. The samples were drawn from two sources: the first 160 participants of the ongoing ImmuneRACE study, and approximately 1,300 subjects contributed by 6 global collaborators. The sample metadata nearly always contained a de-identified subject ID, COVID-19 status, age in years and sex. Where available, HLA class I and class II types were taken from metadata supplied by the sample provider and were not determined by assay-based typing. What the authors observed across the whole study: The quantity of clinical and demographic metadata differed by source and by participant and was supplied without curation.

As concerns this clone: Its antigen specificity is not known. No quality values exist for individual bases; no much larger clone is one base distant.

The immunoSEQ Assay, a bias-controlled multiplex PCR, was used to amplify TCRbeta CDR3 regions from genomic DNA. The study's own analysis went as follows. The number of nucleated cells in each sample was estimated by amplification of reference gene primers within the assay. To quantify the absolute abundance of each unique TCRbeta CDR3 rearrangement, sequence reads were collapsed and filtered. For each sample, productive Simpson clonality was calculated as the square root of Simpson's diversity index over productive rearrangements. The clones in this table, taken by TCRdb from immuneACCESS, are in-frame only. Not every clone is retained; where verified, under half of the shortfall comes from an unresolved V gene, and the cause of the rest is unknown. V and J calls and clone size follow that table, whereas D and trimming were derived from the DNA. This sample comprises 300,000 to 450,000 clones, more than 75% of them detected only once. Around 2.9% of the sample goes to the ten largest clones.

Collaborating institutions collected whole blood in K2EDTA tubes following their own protocols. For TCRbeta analysis, collaborators shipped samples in one of three forms: frozen whole blood, isolated PBMCs, or DNA extracted from either of those sample types. Sequenced sample: peripheral blood. The TCR originated in a human donor in a cohort sampled during active COVID-19.

Here the CDR3 is given as CASSLLHSSGANVLTF. The nucleotide sequence reads as follows: TGTGCCAGCAGTTTATTACACAGCTCTGGGGCCAACGTCCTGACTTTC. The rearrangement combines TRBV27 with TRBJ2-6, with the D gene uncertain. A distance of 7 bases separates the germline ends of V and J, which lose 1 base and 0 bases respectively. According to the germline V gene (reference sequence), CDR1 reads MNHEY and CDR2 reads SMNVEV. Including cysteine and phenylalanine, the CDR3 has 16 amino acids. Kept here is only the CDR3 DNA, which spans 48 bases and is read in frame from base 1.